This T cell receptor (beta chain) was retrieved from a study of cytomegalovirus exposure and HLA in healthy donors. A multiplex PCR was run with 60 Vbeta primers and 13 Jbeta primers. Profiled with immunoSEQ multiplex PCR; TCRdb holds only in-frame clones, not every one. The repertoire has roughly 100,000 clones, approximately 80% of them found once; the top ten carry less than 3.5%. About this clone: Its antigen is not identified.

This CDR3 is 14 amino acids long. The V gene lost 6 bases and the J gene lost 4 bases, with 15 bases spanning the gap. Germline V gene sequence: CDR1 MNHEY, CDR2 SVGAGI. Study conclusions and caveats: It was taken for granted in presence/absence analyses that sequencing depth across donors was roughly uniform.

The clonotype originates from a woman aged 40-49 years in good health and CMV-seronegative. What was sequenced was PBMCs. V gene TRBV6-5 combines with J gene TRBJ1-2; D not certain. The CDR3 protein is CASSQQRSGYGYTF. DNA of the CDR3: TGTGCCAGCAGCCAACAGCGGAGCGGCTATGGCTACACCTTC.